The clone carrying this T cell receptor beta chain was recorded a few times. The data belong to a study of Graves' ophthalmopathy and Graves' hyperthyroidism. V was pared by 3 bases and J by 7 bases, with 16 bases between. This CDR3 region has 15 residues. CDR1 and CDR2 (germline): LNHDA, SQIVND (reference sequence). Hyperthyroidism patients were newly diagnosed, ill under 2 months, and aged 18 to 65 years. Fresh peripheral blood, 8.5 to 10 ml, was the PBMC source. Researchers took RNA transcripts and amplified TCR beta CDR3 regions from them. Amplification began with first-round RT-PCR using HTBI primers, then second-round multiplex PCR was performed. TCRdb re-derived calls from the multiplex PCR reads in MiXCR, one entry per CDR3 protein. The sample lists around 400,000 distinct CDR3 sequences, under 25% occurring once.

This receptor was obtained from a young woman with stable Graves' hyperthyroidism. The chain recombines TRBV19 with TRBJ1-5; no clear D. The sequencing sample was made of peripheral blood. CDR3 DNA sequence: TGTGCCAGTAGTATTATAGCGGGGAACGGGCAGCCCCAGCATTTT. Translation: CASSIIAGNGQPQHF. The full variable domain, with the rest looked up from reference TRBV19 and TRBJ1-5, is DGGITQSPKYLFRKEGQNVTLSCEQNLNHDAMYWYRQDPGQGLRLIYYSQIVNDFQKGDIAEGYSVSREKKESFPLTVTSAQKNPTAFYLCASSIIAGNGQPQHFGDGTRLSIL.